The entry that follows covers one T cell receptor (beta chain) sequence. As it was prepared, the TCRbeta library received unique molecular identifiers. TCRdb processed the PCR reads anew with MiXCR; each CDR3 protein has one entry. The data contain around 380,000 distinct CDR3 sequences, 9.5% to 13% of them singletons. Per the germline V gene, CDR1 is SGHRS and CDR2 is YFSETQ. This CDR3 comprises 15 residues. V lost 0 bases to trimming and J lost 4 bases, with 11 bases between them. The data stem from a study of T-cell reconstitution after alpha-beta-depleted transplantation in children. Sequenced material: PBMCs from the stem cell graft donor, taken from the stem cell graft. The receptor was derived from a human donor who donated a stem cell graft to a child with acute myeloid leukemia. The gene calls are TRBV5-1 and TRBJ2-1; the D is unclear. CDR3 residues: CASSLGIDGYNEQFF. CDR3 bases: TGCGCCAGCAGCTTGGGCATAGATGGGTACAATGAGCAGTTCTTC.